This T cell receptor beta chain stems from a study of cytomegalovirus exposure and HLA in healthy donors. The study's findings and limits: The study designated 150 or so TCR beta chains cytomegalovirus-associated. In a later analysis, V- and J-gene trimming of beta chains associated with a DCLRE1C missense variant, replicated independently.

A remark on this clone: The antigen remains undetermined.

The CDR3 runs to 15 residues. CDR1 is MNHEY, CDR2 SVGAGI, per germline. Trimming cost V 2 bases and J 8 bases; bases outside gene matches: 11. The PCR contained 60 Vbeta and 13 Jbeta primers. TCRdb keeps only in-frame clones here, not all; method: immunoSEQ multiplex PCR. The table lists 150,000 or so clones, around 10% of them singletons. Sequencing was performed on PBMCs. The receptor comes from a man aged 45 to 65 in good health and CMV-seronegative. This chain connects TRBV6-5 to TRBJ1-2; 7 bases align to TRBD1. The CDR3 is CASSYDRVHFDGYTF. As DNA, the CDR3 is TGTGCCAGCAGTTACGACAGGGTTCATTTCGACGGCTACACCTTC.